The present T cell receptor beta chain was sequenced within a study of cytomegalovirus exposure and HLA in healthy donors. The donors belonged to the approximately 120-subject validation cohort, separate from the approximately 670-subject first cohort. In this sample, this clone turned up once. Its antigen remains unidentified. Study results and limitations: In vitro data verified a few CMV-associated chains as specific for CMV antigens.

Produced via immunoSEQ multiplex PCR; TCRdb's table is partial and in-frame only. The sample lists roughly 120,000 clones, roughly 90% occurring once. This receptor was identified in a woman between 25 and 40 years old in good health and CMV-seropositive. The specimen was PBMCs.

The CDR3 protein is CASSFPGLAVDTQYF. The CDR3 bases are TGTGCCAGCAGCTTTCCGGGACTAGCGGTGGATACGCAGTATTTT. The J gene is TRBJ2-3, the V gene TRBV13, with 11 positions matching TRBD2. The germline gives CDR1 PRHDT, CDR2 FYEKMQ (reference sequence). The trim removed 3 bases at V and 6 bases at J, leaving 5 bases unmatched. This CDR3 is built from 15 residues.